These 26 T cell receptor beta chains came from one sample sequenced in a study of T cell changes during pregnancy in multiple sclerosis. TCRdb's table, derived via immunoSEQ multiplex PCR, lists solely in-frame clones and lacks some. The table lists tens of thousands of clones, around 92% of them singletons. The sequenced sample was peripheral blood, obtained after pregnancy. The receptors originated from a female donor with multiple sclerosis, enrolled in a pregnancy study.

This clone is a singleton in its sample. This chain connects TRBV6-1 to TRBJ2-7, with 9 bases matching TRBD1. There are 14 residues in the CDR3. The J segment lost 3 bases and the V segment lost 9 bases, leaving 9 bases of the junction unmatched. The germline gives CDR1 MNHNS, CDR2 SASEGT. CDR3 residues: CASTPGDRVYEQYF. As DNA, the CDR3 is TGTGCCAGTACCCCTGGGGACAGGGTCTACGAGCAGTACTTC.

This clone counts as medium-sized. CDR3 DNA: TGCGCCAGCAGCAACACCGGGACACCCATTTTGGGGAGCAACACTGAAGCTTTCTTT. It is translated as CASSNTGTPILGSNTEAFF. The J gene is TRBJ1-1, the V gene TRBV4-1, with D perhaps TRBD1 (6 bases). The V end was cut by 5 bases, the J end by 2 bases, with 27 bases between. The CDR3 is made up of 19 amino acids. CDR1 and CDR2 (germline): MGHRA, YSYEKL.

The V and J genes are TRBV4-2 and TRBJ2-7, with a weak D call TRBD1 (5 bases). The CDR3 is 16 residues long. Germline V CDR1 and CDR2: LGHNA, YNFKEQ. V gave up 0 bases and J gave up 0 bases, with 12 bases separating them. Here the CDR3 reads CASSQEAWGSSYEQYF. The CDR3 nucleotides read TGTGCCAGCAGCCAAGAGGCCTGGGGCTCCTCCTACGAGCAGTACTTC.

CDR3: CASTSGAHNEQFF. CDR3 bases: TGTGCCAGCACGAGCGGGGCGCACAATGAGCAGTTCTTC. This chain uses TRBV6-1 with TRBJ2-1, with 7 bases aligning to TRBD2. J gave up 5 bases and V 7 bases, and 5 bases lay outside the gene matches. Germline V CDR1 and CDR2: MNHNS, SASEGT. This CDR3 spans 13 amino acids.

The chain couples TRBV19 to TRBJ1-6, with 12 bases aligning to TRBD1. This CDR3 is 15 amino acids long. Germline trimming cut 6 bases from V and 9 bases from J; bases unmatched to any gene: 6. Germline V CDR1 and CDR2: LNHDA, SQIVND (reference sequence). The CDR3 here is CASSGTGGAGSPLHF. Here the CDR3 DNA reads TGTGCCAGTAGCGGGACAGGGGGCGCGGGTTCACCCCTCCACTTT. The full variable domain, with the rest looked up from reference TRBV19 and TRBJ1-6, is DGGITQSPKYLFRKEGQNVTLSCEQNLNHDAMYWYRQDPGQGLRLIYYSQIVNDFQKGDIAEGYSVSREKKESFPLTVTSAQKNPTAFYLCASSGTGGAGSPLHFGNGTRLTVT.

The chain has TRBV4-2 and TRBJ1-5; 8 bases fit TRBD1. The V gene end was trimmed by 0 bases and the J gene end by 2 bases; junction bases not matched to a gene: 15. Germline V gene data show CDR1 as LGHNA and CDR2 as YNFKEQ. The CDR3 is 20 residues long. In nucleotides, the CDR3 is TGTGCCAGCAGCCAAGATGGGGGACAGGATTTTATGGTCGGCAATCAGCCCCAGCATTTT. Residues: CASSQDGGQDFMVGNQPQHF.

This clone was detected only a few times. This sequence joins TRBV11-1 and TRBJ1-2; 7 bases agree with TRBD1. The CDR3 is 15 amino acids. CDR1 and CDR2 (germline): SGHAT, FQDESV (reference sequence). J lost 2 bases, V lost 2 bases, and 5 bases had no gene match. The CDR3 here is CASSLRGRGNYGYTF. The DNA for the CDR3 is TGTGCCAGCAGCTTAAGGGGGCGCGGAAACTATGGCTACACCTTC.

The chain recombines TRBV6-1 with TRBJ2-2; 7 nucleotides match TRBD1. CDR1 is MNHNS and CDR2 is SASEGT in the germline V gene. Trimming removed 4 bases from V and 2 bases from J; junction bases left unmatched: 7. The CDR3 contains 16 residues. CDR3 in DNA: TGTGCCAGCAGTGTTCCCCGGGACAGTAACACCGGGGAGCTGTTTTTT. The encoded protein is CASSVPRDSNTGELFF.

The gene calls are TRBV4-2 and TRBJ2-5; 11 nucleotides match TRBD2. This CDR3 comprises 18 residues. Germline V gene sequence: CDR1 LGHNA, CDR2 YNFKEQ. With 2 bases clipped from V and 1 base from J, the junction kept 9 bases outside the gene matches. Here the CDR3 reads CASSQSLAGGPSQETQYF. The DNA for the CDR3 is TGTGCCAGCAGCCAAAGCCTAGCGGGGGGCCCATCCCAAGAGACCCAGTACTTC.

The gene calls are TRBV4-1 and TRBJ1-1; no clear D gene. Trimming shortened V by 0 bases and J by 0 bases, and 8 bases separated the two germline ends. The CDR3 runs 15 residues. Germline values: CDR1 MGHRA, CDR2 YSYEKL. The CDR3 DNA reads as TGCGCCAGCAGCCAAGAGGACTCGATGAACACTGAAGCTTTCTTT. Protein product: CASSQEDSMNTEAFF.

This chain uses TRBV7-7 with TRBJ1-4; 9 bases line up with TRBD1. J was trimmed by 5 bases and V by 5 bases; bases with no gene match: 6. The CDR3 length is 15 residues. CDR1 and CDR2 (germline): SSHAT, FNYEAQ (reference sequence). The CDR3 spells CASSPQQGANEKLFF. CDR3 DNA: TGTGCCAGCAGCCCACAACAGGGGGCCAATGAAAAACTGTTTTTT.

The gene calls are TRBV27 and TRBJ2-7; 8 bases map to TRBD1. CDR1 and CDR2 from the germline V gene are MNHEY and SMNVEV (reference sequence). V lost 4 bases, J lost 4 bases, and 3 bases stayed unmatched. The CDR3 sequence is 13 residues long. The CDR3 DNA is TGTGCCAGCAGTTCGCAGGGGGCATACGAGCAGTACTTC. Protein product: CASSSQGAYEQYF.

The CDR3 sequence: CATHPGVTDTQYF. CDR3 sequence (DNA): TGCGCCACCCATCCGGGAGTAACAGATACGCAGTATTTT. This chain connects TRBV10-2 to TRBJ2-3; a weak D match, TRBD2 (6 bases). V gave up 10 bases and J gave up 3 bases, with 14 bases separating them. Germline V gives CDR1 WSHSY, CDR2 SAAADI. The CDR3 is 13 amino acids.

This clone was counted a single time. This chain connects TRBV2 to TRBJ2-7; TRBD1 matches 7 bases. V gave up 8 bases and J gave up 2 bases; unmatched junction bases: 3. The CDR3 is made up of 12 amino acids. Germline CDR1 reads SNHLY; CDR2 reads FYNNEI. The CDR3: CASGTAAYEQYF. The CDR3 DNA reads TGTGCCAGCGGGACAGCAGCCTACGAGCAGTACTTC. Looking up the rest from reference TRBV2 and TRBJ2-7 gives the full variable domain: EPEVTQTPSHQVTQMGQEVILRCVPISNHLYFYWYRQILGQKVEFLVSFYNNEISEKSEIFDDQFSVERPDGSNFTLKIRSTKLEDSAMYFCASGTAAYEQYFGPGTRLTVT.

This chain connects TRBV5-5 to TRBJ2-7; D might be TRBD1 (5 bases). CDR1 SGHKS and CDR2 YYEKEE come from the germline V gene (reference sequence). V lost 7 bases and J 9 bases, leaving 35 bases between the germline ends. This CDR3 spans 18 amino acids. The CDR3 reads CASSEDSPYEYGELWQYF. The DNA for the CDR3 is TGTGCCAGCTCCGAAGACAGTCCCTACGAGTATGGTGAATTGTGGCAGTACTTC.

The V call is TRBV7-9, the J call TRBJ1-3, with no clear D. V lost 5 bases and J lost 1, with 12 bases in between. The CDR3 has 15 residues. Germline loops: CDR1 SEHNR, CDR2 FQNEAQ (reference sequence). The CDR3 DNA sequence: TGTGCCAGCAGCAAGAGCGGGGTTTCTGGAAACACCATATATTTT. It encodes CASSKSGVSGNTIYF.

V is TRBV4-1 and J is TRBJ2-2; 12 positions match TRBD1. V was clipped by 3 bases and J by 2 bases; unmatched bases: 4. Per germline, CDR1 MGHRA and CDR2 YSYEKL. The CDR3 contains 17 residues. CDR3 DNA: TGCGCCAGCAGCCACGGGACAGGGGGCCTAAACACCGGGGAGCTGTTTTTT. Translated: CASSHGTGGLNTGELFF.

The chain joins TRBV30 to TRBJ1-1; TRBD1 matches 9 bases. Unmatched junction bases numbered 26, after V lost 4 bases and J lost 8 bases. This CDR3 region has 19 residues. CDR1 is GTSNPN and CDR2 is SVGIG in the germline V gene (reference sequence). CDR3 nucleotide sequence: TGTGCCTGGATAGCATACCCCGGTGATTCCGGGACAGGGCTCGGGGAAGCTTTCTTT. Translation gives CAWIAYPGDSGTGLGEAFF.

This rearrangement joins TRBV7-9 to TRBJ2-5; D might be TRBD1 (6 bases). V lost 5 bases, J lost 0 bases, and 16 bases lay in between. This CDR3 has 16 amino acids. Germline CDR1 and CDR2: SEHNR and FQNEAQ (reference sequence). CDR3 sequence: CASSNHRDMYQETQYF. CDR3 DNA: TGTGCCAGCAGCAACCACAGGGATATGTACCAAGAGACCCAGTACTTC.

The chain is built from TRBV7-2 and TRBJ2-3; 10 bases match TRBD2. The CDR3 loop spans 15 amino acids. Germline assignment: CDR1 SGHTA and CDR2 FQGNSA. The trim removed 5 bases at V and 4 bases at J, leaving 6 bases unmatched. The CDR3 sequence: CASSPGLAAADTQYF. CDR3 coding DNA: TGTGCCAGCAGCCCCGGACTAGCGGCCGCAGATACGCAGTATTTT.

The chain combines TRBV10-2 with TRBJ1-1; no clear D. V lost 3 bases, J lost 2 bases, and 10 bases lay in between. This CDR3 has 14 residues. CDR1 WSHSY and CDR2 SAAADI come from the germline V gene. CDR3 region: CASSEDGPNTEAFF. In nucleotides, the CDR3 is TGCGCCAGCAGTGAAGATGGGCCCAACACTGAAGCTTTCTTT.

CDR3 residues: CASSVDYATGEQYF. The CDR3, as DNA: TGTGCCAGCAGTGTGGACTATGCAACGGGCGAGCAGTACTTC. This rearrangement joins TRBV7-3 to TRBJ2-7; a possible D gene is TRBD2 (6 bases). CDR1 and CDR2 from the germline V gene are SGHTA and FQGTGA. Trimming shortened V by 6 bases and J by 6 bases, and 18 bases separated the two germline ends. The CDR3 totals 14 residues.

The chain couples TRBV7-2 to TRBJ2-3; possible D gene TRBD2, 7 bases. The germline gives CDR1 SGHTA, CDR2 FQGNSA. CDR3 length equals 16 residues. V shed 1 base and J shed 0 bases, with 11 bases lying between them. CDR3 in amino acids: CASSLGGGGSTDTQYF. Written as DNA, the CDR3 is TGTGCCAGCAGCTTAGGAGGGGGGGGTAGCACAGATACGCAGTATTTT.

The chain combines TRBV4-3 with TRBJ2-7; TRBD2 agrees at 10 bases. The CDR3 is made up of 15 amino acids. V shed 4 bases and J 3 bases; nucleotides not matched to a gene: 6. The germline V gene encodes CDR1 LGHNA and CDR2 YSLEER. The CDR3 DNA reads TGCGCCAGCAGCCTCAGTAGCGGGGGGTTCTACGAGCAGTACTTC. It encodes CASSLSSGGFYEQYF.

The genes are TRBV29-1 and TRBJ2-5, with 11 bases lining up with TRBD1. V shed 6 bases, J shed 5 bases, and the junction held 5 bases outside the gene matches. The germline V gene has CDR1 SQVTM and CDR2 ANQGSEA. The CDR3 length is 13 residues. CDR3 loop: CSVSGTGGETQYF. The CDR3 bases are TGCAGCGTCTCCGGGACAGGGGGGGAGACCCAGTACTTC.

This clone has a single count. This sequence joins TRBV5-1 and TRBJ2-7; 8 positions match TRBD2. CDR1 and CDR2 (germline): SGHRS, YFSETQ. The CDR3 runs to 16 residues. The J segment lost 2 bases and the V segment lost 4 bases, leaving 11 bases of the junction unmatched. This chain's CDR3 is CASSTVPGGVPYEQYF. The CDR3 nucleotides are TGCGCCAGCAGCACAGTTCCGGGAGGGGTCCCCTACGAGCAGTACTTC.